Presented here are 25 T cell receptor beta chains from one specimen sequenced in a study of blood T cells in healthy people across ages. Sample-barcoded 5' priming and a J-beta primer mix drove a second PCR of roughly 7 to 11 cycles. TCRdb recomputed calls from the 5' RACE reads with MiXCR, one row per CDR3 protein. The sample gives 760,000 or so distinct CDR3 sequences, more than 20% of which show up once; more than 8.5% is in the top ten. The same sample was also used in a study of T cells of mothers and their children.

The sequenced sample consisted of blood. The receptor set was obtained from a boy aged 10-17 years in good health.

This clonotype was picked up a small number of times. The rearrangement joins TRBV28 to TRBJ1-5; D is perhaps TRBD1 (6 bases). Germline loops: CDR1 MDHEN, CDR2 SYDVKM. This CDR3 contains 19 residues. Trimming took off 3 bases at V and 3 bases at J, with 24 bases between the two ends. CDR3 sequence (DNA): TGTGCCAGCAGTTTGTTGCCGGGCCGAGGGGGTATTGACAATCAGCCCCAGCATTTT. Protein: CASSLLPGRGGIDNQPQHF.

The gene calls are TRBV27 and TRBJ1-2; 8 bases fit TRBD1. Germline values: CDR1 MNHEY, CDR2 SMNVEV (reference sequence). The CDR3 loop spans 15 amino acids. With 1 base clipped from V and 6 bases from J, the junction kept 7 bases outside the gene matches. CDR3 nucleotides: TGTGCCAGCAGTTTATATCAGGGGGCTAAGCATGGCTACACCTTC. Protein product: CASSLYQGAKHGYTF.

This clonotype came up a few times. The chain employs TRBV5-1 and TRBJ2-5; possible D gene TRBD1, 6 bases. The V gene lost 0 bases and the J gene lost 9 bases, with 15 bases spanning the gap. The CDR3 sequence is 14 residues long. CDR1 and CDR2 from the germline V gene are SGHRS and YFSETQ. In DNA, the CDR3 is TGCGCCAGCAGCTTGGCGGGCAGGGGCGAGGCCCAGTACTTC. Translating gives CASSLAGRGEAQYF.

This CDR3 is CASSQLAGGGSYEQYF. The CDR3 DNA reads as TGCGCCAGCAGCCAACTAGCGGGGGGCGGAAGCTACGAGCAGTACTTC. The gene calls are TRBV4-3 and TRBJ2-5, with 11 bases matching TRBD2. The tail of the sequence fits TRBJ2-7 better, so the J call may be wrong. Germline V gives CDR1 LGHNA, CDR2 YSLEER. This CDR3 is built from 16 residues.

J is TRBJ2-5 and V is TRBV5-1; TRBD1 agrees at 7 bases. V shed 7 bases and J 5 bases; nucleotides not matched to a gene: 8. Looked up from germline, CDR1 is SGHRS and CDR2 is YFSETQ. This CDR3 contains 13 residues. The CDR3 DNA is TGCGCCAGCTCGAGGGAAGGGGGCGAGACCCAGTACTTC. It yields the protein CASSREGGETQYF.

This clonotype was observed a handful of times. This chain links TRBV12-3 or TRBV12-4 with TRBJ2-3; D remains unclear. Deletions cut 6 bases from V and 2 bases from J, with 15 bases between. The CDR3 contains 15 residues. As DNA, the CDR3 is TGTGCCAGCAGCCGTACCGACTCTTTCACAGATACGCAGTATTTT. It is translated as CASSRTDSFTDTQYF.

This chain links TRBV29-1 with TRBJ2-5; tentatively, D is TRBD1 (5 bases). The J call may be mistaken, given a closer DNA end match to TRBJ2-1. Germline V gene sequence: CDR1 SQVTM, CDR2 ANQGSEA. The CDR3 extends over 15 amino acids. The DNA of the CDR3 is TGCAGCGTCCCCAAACCAGGGAATTTCTACAATGAGCAGTTCTTC. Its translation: CSVPKPGNFYNEQFF.

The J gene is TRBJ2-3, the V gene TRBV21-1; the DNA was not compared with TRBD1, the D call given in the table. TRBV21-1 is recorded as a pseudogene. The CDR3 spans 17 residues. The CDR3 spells CASSKDRGFGSADTQYF. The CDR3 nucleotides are TGTGCCAGCAGCAAAGATAGGGGCTTTGGCAGTGCAGATACGCAGTATTTT.

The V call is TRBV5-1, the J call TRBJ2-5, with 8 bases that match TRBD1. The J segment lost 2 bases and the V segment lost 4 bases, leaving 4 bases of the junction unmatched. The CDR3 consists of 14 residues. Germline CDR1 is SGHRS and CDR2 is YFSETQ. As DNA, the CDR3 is TGCGCCAGCAGCCCGGGACAGGCTCAAGAGACCCAGTACTTC. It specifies CASSPGQAQETQYF.

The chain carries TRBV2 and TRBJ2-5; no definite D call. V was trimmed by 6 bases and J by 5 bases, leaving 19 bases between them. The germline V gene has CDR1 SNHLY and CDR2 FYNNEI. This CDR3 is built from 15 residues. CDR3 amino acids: CASRNSTTSWETQYF. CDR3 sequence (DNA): TGTGCCAGCAGAAACTCGACCACGAGTTGGGAGACCCAGTACTTC.

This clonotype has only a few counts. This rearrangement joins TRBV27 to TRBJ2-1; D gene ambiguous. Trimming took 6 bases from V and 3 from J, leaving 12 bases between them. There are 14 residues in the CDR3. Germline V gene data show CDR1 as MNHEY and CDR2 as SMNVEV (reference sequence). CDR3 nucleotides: TGTGCCAGCAGAGAGAGTAGGGACTACAATGAGCAGTTCTTC. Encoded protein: CASRESRDYNEQFF.

The CDR3 DNA follows: TGCAGCGTTGTCGAAGGGGTAGGAGAGACCCAGTACTTC. It yields the protein CSVVEGVGETQYF. V usage is TRBV29-1 and J usage is TRBJ2-5, with a possible D match to TRBD1 (5 bases). Deletions cut 4 bases from V and 4 bases from J, with 13 bases between. The V gene's germline CDR1 is SQVTM and CDR2 ANQGSEA. The CDR3 consists of 13 residues. The complete variable domain, with remaining parts taken from reference TRBV29-1 and TRBJ2-5, reads SAVISQKPSRDICQRGTSLTIQCQVDSQVTMMFWYRQQPGQSLTLIATANQGSEATYESGFVIDKFPISRPNLTFSTLTVSNMSPEDSSIYLCSVVEGVGETQYFGPGTRLLVL.

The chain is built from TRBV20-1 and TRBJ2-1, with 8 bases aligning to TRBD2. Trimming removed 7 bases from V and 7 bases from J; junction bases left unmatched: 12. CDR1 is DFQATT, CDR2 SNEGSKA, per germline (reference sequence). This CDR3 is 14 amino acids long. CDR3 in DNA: TGCAGTGGGGTAGATAGCGGGGACCTTAATGAGCAGTTCTTC. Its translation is CSGVDSGDLNEQFF.

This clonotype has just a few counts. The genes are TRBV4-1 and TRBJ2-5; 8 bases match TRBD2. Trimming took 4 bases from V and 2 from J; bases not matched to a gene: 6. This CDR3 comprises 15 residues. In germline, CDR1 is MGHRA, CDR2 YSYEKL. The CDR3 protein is CASSPVAGPQETQYF. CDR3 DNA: TGCGCCAGCAGCCCAGTAGCGGGACCTCAAGAGACCCAGTACTTC.

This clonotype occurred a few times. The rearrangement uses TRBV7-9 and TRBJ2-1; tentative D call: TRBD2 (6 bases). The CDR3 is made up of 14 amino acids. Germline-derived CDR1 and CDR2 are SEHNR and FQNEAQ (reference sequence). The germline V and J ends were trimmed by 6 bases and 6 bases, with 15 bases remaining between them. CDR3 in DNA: TGTGCCAGCAGAGTCGAAGGAGGGGCCAATGAGCAGTTCTTC. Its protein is CASRVEGGANEQFF.

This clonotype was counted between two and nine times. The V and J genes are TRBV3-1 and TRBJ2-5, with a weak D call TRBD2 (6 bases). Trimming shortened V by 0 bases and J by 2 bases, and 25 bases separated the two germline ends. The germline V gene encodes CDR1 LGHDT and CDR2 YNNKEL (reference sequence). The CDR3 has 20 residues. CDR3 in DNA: TGTGCCAGCAGCCAAGACCCTTATGGAGGGGCAAGGTCAGGACAAGAGACCCAGTACTTC. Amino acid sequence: CASSQDPYGGARSGQETQYF.

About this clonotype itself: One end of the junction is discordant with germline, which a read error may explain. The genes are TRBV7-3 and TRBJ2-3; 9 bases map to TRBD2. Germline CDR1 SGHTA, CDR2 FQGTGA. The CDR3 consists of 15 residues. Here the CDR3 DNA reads TGTGCCAGCAGCCCAACCGGGACTAGCACAGATACGCGGTATTTT. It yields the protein CASSPTGTSTDTRYF.

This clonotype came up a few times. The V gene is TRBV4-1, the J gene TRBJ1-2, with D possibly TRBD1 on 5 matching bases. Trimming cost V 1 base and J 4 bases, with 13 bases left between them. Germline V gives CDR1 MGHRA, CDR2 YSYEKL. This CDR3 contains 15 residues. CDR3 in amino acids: CASSQAGMGPYGYTF. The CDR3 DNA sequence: TGCGCCAGCAGCCAAGCAGGGATGGGACCCTATGGCTACACCTTC.

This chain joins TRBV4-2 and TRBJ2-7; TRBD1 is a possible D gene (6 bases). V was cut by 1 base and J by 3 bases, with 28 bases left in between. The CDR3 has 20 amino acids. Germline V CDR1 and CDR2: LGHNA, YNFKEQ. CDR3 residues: CASSQVKGGPSGFFYYEQYF. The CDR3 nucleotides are TGTGCCAGCAGCCAAGTAAAAGGGGGACCCTCGGGTTTCTTTTACTACGAGCAGTACTTC.

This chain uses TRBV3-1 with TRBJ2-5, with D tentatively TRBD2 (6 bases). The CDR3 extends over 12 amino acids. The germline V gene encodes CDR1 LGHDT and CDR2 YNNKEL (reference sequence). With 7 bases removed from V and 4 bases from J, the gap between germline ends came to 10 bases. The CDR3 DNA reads TGTGCCAGCATGGGACTGACAGAGACCCAGTACTTC. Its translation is CASMGLTETQYF.

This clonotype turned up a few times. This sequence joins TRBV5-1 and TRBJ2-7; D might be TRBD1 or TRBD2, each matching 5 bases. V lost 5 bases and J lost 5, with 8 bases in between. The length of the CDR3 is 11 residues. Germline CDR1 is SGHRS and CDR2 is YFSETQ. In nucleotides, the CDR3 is TGCGCCAGCAGTCGGGACCACGAGCAGTACTTC. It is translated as CASSRDHEQYF.

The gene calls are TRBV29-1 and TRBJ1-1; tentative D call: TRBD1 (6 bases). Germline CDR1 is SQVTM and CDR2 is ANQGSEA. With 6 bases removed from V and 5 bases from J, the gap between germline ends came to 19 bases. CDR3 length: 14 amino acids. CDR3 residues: CSVTAGGRLTEAFF. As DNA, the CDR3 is TGCAGCGTAACCGCCGGGGGGCGGTTAACTGAAGCTTTCTTT.

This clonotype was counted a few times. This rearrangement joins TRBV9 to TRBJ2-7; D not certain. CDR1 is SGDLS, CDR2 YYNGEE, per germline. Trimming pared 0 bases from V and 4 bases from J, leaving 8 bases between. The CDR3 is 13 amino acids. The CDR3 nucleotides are TGTGCCAGCAGCGTAGAGGACGGATACGAGCAGTACTTC. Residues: CASSVEDGYEQYF.

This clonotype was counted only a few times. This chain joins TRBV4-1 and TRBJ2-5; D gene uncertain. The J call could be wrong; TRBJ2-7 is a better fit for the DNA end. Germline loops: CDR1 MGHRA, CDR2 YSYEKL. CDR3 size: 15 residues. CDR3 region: CASSPSYPNSYEQYF. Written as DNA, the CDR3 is TGCGCCAGCAGCCCCTCGTACCCGAACTCCTACGAGCAGTACTTC.

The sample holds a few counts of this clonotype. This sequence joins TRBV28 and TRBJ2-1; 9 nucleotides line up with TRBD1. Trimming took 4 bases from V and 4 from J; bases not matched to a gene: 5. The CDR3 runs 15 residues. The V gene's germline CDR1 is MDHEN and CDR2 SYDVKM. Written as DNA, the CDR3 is TGTGCCAGCAGTTGGACAGGGGAACCGTACAATGAGCAGTTCTTC. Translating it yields CASSWTGEPYNEQFF. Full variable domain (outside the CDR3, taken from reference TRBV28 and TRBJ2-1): DVKVTQSSRYLVKRTGEKVFLECVQDMDHENMFWYRQDPGLGLRLIYFSYDVKMKEKGDIPEGYSVSREKKERFSLILESASTNQTSMYLCASSWTGEPYNEQFFGPGTRLTVL.